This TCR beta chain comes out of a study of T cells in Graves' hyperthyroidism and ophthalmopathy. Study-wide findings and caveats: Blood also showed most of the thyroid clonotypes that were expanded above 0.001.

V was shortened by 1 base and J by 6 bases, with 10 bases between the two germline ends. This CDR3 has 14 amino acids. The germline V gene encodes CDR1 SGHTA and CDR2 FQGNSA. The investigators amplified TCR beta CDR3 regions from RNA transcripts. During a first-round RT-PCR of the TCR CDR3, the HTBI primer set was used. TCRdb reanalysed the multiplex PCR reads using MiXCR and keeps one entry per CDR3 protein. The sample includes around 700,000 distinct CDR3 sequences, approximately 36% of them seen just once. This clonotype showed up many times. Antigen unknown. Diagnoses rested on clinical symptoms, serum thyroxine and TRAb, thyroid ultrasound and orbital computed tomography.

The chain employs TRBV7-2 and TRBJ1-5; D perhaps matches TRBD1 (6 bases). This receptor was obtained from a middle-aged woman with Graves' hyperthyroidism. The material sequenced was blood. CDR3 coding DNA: TGTGCCAGCAGCTTAGTCAGGGGTGGTCAGCCCCAGCATTTT. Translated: CASSLVRGGQPQHF.